These T cell receptor beta chains were read from a single sample in a study of blood T cell repertoires in COVID-19. Assay: immunoSEQ multiplex PCR; the TCRdb copy retains only in-frame clones and omits some. The profile shows around 330,000 clones, approximately 89% of them singletons. The sequenced sample consisted of peripheral blood. Receptors originate from a woman in her 30s with COVID-19, enrolled during active disease. The CDR3 runs from the conserved cysteine through the conserved F or W. D genes are given only for firm matches. Part of the rows lack a size; the others show once, few, many or a class for expanded clones.

TGTGCCAGCAGCCCAGAGGTGGGAGGAGGGGAGACCCAGTACTTC,CASSPEVGGGETQYF,-,TRBV7-6,TRBJ2-5,-
TGCGCCAGCAGACACAGGGAGAACACCGGGGAGCTGTTTTTT,CASRHRENTGELFF,-,TRBV5-1,TRBJ2-2,-
TGTGCCAGCAGCCCCAATAGCGGTGCTAGCACAGATACGCAGTATTTT,CASSPNSGASTDTQYF,-,TRBV5-6,TRBJ2-3,-
TGTGCCAGCAGTGATACCGGTCCCCTCCACTTT,CASSDTGPLHF,-,TRBV6-1,TRBJ1-6,-
TGTGCCAGCAAAATCACAGGGATGAGCTCCTACAATGAGCAGTTCTTC,CASKITGMSSYNEQFF,-,TRBV27,TRBJ2-1,-
TGTGCCAGCAGCCCGCGTATGGGGCGCGATCCCAAAAACATTCAGTACTTC,CASSPRMGRDPKNIQYF,-,TRBV7-6,TRBJ2-4,-
TGTGCCACCAGCAGAGCCCGGGACATCCGCTACAATGAGCAGTTCTTC,CATSRARDIRYNEQFF,-,TRBV15,TRBJ2-1,few
TGTGCCAGCAGCCGGCGGGGGTTTATGAACACTGAAGCTTTCTTT,CASSRRGFMNTEAFF,-,TRBV5-8,TRBJ1-1,once
TGTGCCAGTAGTATTCGAGGGTCCCCCTCCTATGGCTACACCTTC,CASSIRGSPSYGYTF,-,TRBV19,TRBJ1-2,-
TGTGCCAGCACCCTGGGCCCGAACACTGAAGCTTTCTTT,CASTLGPNTEAFF,-,TRBV2,TRBJ1-1,-
TGTGCCAGCAGTGAATACAGCCCTTATAATTCACCCCTCCACTTT,CASSEYSPYNSPLHF,-,TRBV2,TRBJ1-6,-
TGCGCCAGCAGCCATTTCGGGGGTGGGGAACTGTTTTTT,CASSHFGGGELFF,-,TRBV4-1,TRBJ1-4,many
TGTGCCAGCAGTACGAACAGGGAGCCTTATAGCAATCAGCCCCAGCATTTT,CASSTNREPYSNQPQHF,-,TRBV28,TRBJ1-5,-
TGCGCCAGCAGCCAAAGCTCACGGGGGGGATCATATGGCTACACCTTC,CASSQSSRGGSYGYTF,-,TRBV4-3,TRBJ1-2,-
TGTGCCAGCAGCCGAACAGGGGGTAGCACAGATACGCAGTATTTT,CASSRTGGSTDTQYF,TRBD1,TRBV7-9,TRBJ2-3,-
TGTGCCAGCAGTTACAGAGGGTTCCAAAACATTCAGTACTTC,CASSYRGFQNIQYF,-,TRBV6-2/TRBV6-3,TRBJ2-4,-
TGTGCCAGCAGCTTTTCAGGGGCGGGTGAGCAGTTCTTC,CASSFSGAGEQFF,-,TRBV7-3,TRBJ2-1,-
TGTGCCAGCATAAGTAGGGCGGGGGGCCAGCAGTTCTTC,CASISRAGGQQFF,TRBD2,TRBV7-2,TRBJ2-1,-
TGTGCCAGCAGTTCACGACAGGGGGCGAGCACTGAAGCTTTCTTT,CASSSRQGASTEAFF,TRBD1,TRBV6-5,TRBJ1-1,once
TGCGCCAGCAGCCAAGATCGAGGCAGAGGCATCTATGGCTACACCTTC,CASSQDRGRGIYGYTF,-,TRBV4-3,TRBJ1-2,-